The T cell receptor (beta chain) described here comes from a study of response to subunit inactivated influenza vaccine. Each CDR3 protein is one row after TCRdb ran MiXCR on the RT-PCR reads. The sample records some 500,000 distinct CDR3 sequences, 13% being singletons. Broader study findings: Authors suggested seasonal influenza vaccinations each recruit few new T cells.

This clonotype was picked up a small number of times. The antigen is not known. Trimming removed 3 bases from V and 7 bases from J; junction bases left unmatched: 11. The CDR3 has 14 residues. From germline, CDR1 is SQVTM and CDR2 ANQGSEA. The chain combines TRBV29-1 with TRBJ2-7; 8 nucleotides match TRBD2. The material sequenced was PBMCs from blood, taken more than 35 days after vaccination. This sequence originates from a man in his fifties who received an inactivated influenza vaccine. CDR3 amino acids: CSVDAGRALGEQYF. CDR3 bases: TGCAGCGTTGACGCCGGGAGGGCCTTGGGGGAGCAGTACTTC.